This T cell receptor (beta chain) was observed in a study of blood T cell repertoires in COVID-19. Looking at the study overall: Nucleic acid was either cDNA or gDNA, and it came from T cells, B-cell-depleted T cells, or PBMCs.

Sequencing was performed with immunoSEQ multiplex PCR; in TCRdb, only in-frame clones are kept and a portion is missing. The repertoire consists of about 170,000 clones, with over 75% occurring once and the leading ten covering about 6.9%. Patients in Seattle were enrolled during active infection, then followed longitudinally. The CDR3 runs 15 residues. Per germline, CDR1 SGHNT and CDR2 YYREEE (reference sequence). Trimming left V 0 bases short and J 1 base short, with 10 bases between. The sequence was collected from an elderly man with COVID-19, enrolled during active disease. The V and J genes are TRBV5-4 and TRBJ1-1, with no clear D. Sequenced input: peripheral blood. The CDR3 loop reads CASSLELVENTEAFF. The CDR3 DNA follows: TGTGCCAGCAGCTTGGAGTTAGTAGAGAACACTGAAGCTTTCTTT.